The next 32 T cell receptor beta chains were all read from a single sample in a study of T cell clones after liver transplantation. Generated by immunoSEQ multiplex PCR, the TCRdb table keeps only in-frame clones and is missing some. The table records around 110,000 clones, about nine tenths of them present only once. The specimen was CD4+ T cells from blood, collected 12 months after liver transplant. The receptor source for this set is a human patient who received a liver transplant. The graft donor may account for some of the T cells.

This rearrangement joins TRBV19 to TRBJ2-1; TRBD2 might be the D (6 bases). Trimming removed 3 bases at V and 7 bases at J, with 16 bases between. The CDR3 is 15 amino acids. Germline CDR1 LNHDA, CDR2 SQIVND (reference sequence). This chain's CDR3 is CASSILGGSRNEQFF. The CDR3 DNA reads TGTGCCAGTAGTATTCTCGGGGGTTCTAGAAATGAGCAGTTCTTC.

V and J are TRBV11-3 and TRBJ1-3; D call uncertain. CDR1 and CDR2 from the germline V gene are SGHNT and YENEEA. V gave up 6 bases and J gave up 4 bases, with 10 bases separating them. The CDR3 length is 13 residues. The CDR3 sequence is CASRHSGGNTIYF. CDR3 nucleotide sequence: TGTGCCAGCAGACACAGCGGAGGAAACACCATATATTTT.

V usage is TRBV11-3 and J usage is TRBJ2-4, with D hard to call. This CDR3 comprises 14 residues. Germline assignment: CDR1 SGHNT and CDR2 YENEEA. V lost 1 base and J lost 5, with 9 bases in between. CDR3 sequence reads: CASSLVVEENIQYF. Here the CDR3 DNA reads TGTGCCAGCAGCTTAGTAGTAGAGGAAAACATTCAGTACTTC. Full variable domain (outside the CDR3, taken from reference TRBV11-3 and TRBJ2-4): EAGVVQSPRYKIIEKKQPVAFWCNPISGHNTLYWYLQNLGQGPELLIRYENEEAVDDSQLPKDRFSAERLKGVDSTLKIQPAELGDSAVYLCASSLVVEENIQYFGAGTRLSVL.

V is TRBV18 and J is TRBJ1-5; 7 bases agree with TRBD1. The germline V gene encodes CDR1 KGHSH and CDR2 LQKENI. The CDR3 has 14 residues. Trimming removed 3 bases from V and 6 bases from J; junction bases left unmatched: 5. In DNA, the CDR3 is TGTGCCAGCTCACCCGACAGGGAGTCTCAGCCCCAGCATTTT. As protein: CASSPDRESQPQHF.

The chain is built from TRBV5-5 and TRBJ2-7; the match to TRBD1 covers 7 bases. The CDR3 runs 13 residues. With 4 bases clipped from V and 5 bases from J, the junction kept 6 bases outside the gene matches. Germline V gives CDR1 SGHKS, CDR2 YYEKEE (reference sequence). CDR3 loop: CASSRLGGDEQYF. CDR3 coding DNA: TGTGCCAGCAGCCGCTTAGGGGGCGACGAGCAGTACTTC.

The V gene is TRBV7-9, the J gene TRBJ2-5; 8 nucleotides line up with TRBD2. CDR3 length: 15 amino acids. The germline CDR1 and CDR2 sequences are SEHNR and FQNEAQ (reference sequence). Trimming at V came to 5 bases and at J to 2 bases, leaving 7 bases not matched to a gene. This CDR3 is CASSTQGLVQETQYF. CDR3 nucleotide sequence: TGTGCCAGCAGCACCCAGGGACTAGTTCAAGAGACCCAGTACTTC.

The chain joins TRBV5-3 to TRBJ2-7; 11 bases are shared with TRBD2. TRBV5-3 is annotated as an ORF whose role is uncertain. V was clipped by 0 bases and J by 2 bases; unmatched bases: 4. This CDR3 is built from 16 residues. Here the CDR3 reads CARSLELAGGPYEQYF. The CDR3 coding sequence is TGTGCCAGAAGCTTGGAGCTAGCGGGAGGCCCCTACGAGCAGTACTTC.

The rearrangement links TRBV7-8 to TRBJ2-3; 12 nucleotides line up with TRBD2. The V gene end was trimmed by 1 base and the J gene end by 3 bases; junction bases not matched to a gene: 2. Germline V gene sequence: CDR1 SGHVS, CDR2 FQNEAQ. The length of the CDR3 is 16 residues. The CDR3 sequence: CASSLGGTSGTDTQYF. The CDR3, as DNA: TGTGCCAGCAGCTTAGGGGGGACTAGCGGGACAGATACGCAGTATTTT.

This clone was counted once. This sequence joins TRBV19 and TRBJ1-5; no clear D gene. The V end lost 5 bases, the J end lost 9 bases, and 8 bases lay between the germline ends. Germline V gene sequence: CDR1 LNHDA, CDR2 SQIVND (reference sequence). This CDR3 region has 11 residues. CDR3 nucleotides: TGTGCCAGTAGTTCCGGTGCGCCCCAGCATTTT. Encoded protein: CASSSGAPQHF.

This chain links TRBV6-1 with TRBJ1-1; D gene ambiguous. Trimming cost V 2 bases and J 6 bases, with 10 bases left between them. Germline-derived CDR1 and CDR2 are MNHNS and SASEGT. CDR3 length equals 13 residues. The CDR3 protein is CASSEQSDAEAFF. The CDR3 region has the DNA TGTGCCAGCAGTGAACAGTCAGACGCTGAAGCTTTCTTT.

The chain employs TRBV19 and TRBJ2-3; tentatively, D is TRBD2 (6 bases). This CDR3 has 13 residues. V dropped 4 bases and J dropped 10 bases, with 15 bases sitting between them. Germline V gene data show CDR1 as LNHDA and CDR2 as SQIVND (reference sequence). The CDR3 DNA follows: TGTGCCAGTAGTACCCTCCCGGGGGTACCGCAGTATTTT. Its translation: CASSTLPGVPQYF.

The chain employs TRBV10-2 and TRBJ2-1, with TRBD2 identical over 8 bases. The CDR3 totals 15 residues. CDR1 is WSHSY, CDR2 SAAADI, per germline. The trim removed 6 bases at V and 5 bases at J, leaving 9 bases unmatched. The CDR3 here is CASRPTAGAHNEQFF. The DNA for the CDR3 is TGCGCCAGCAGGCCCACAGCGGGAGCCCACAATGAGCAGTTCTTC.

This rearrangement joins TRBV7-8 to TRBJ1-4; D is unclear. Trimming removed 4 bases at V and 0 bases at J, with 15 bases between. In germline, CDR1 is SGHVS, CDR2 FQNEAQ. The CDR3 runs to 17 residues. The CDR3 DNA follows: TGTGCCAGCAGCTCCCCGGTGGACGGGTCAACTAATGAAAAACTGTTTTTT. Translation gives CASSSPVDGSTNEKLFF.

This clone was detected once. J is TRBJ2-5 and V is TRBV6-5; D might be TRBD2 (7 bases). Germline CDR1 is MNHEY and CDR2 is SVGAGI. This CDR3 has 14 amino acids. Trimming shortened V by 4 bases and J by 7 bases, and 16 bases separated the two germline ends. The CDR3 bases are TGTGCCAGCAGTTCCTCGGGGGGCGCGGGGACCCAGTACTTC. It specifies CASSSSGGAGTQYF.

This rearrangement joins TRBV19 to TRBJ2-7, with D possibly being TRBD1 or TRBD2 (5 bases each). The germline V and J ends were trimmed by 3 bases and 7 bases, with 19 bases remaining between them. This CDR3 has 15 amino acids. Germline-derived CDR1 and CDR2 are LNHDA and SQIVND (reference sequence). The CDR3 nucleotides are TGTGCCAGTAGTATCGCAACCGGGACGACGGGAGAGCAGTACTTC. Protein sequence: CASSIATGTTGEQYF.

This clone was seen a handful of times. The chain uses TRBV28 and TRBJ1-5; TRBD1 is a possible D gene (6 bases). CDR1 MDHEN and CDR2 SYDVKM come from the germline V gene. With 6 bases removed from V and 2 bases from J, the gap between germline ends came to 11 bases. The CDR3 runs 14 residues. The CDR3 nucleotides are TGTGCCAGCAGCCTTGGGGGGCGCAATCAGCCCCAGCATTTT. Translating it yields CASSLGGRNQPQHF.

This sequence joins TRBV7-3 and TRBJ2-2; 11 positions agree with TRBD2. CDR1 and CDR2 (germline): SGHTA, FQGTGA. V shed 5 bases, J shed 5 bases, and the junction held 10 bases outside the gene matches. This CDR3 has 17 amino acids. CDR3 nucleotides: TGTGCCAGCAGCCCTGTAGCGGGAGGGCCCGGGACCGGGGAGCTGTTTTTT. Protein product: CASSPVAGGPGTGELFF.

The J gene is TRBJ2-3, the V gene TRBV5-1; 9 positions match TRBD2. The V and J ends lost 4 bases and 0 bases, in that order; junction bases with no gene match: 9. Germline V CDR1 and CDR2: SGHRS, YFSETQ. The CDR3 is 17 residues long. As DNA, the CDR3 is TGCGCCAGCAGCCAAATCATAGCGGGAGTGAGCACAGATACGCAGTATTTT. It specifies CASSQIIAGVSTDTQYF.

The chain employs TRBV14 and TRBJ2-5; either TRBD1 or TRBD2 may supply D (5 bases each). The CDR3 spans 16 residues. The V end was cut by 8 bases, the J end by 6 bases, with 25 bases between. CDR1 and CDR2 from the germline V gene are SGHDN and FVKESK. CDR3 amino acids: CASSPPELGVVKTQYF. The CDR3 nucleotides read TGTGCCAGCTCTCCCCCCGAGTTGGGGGTGGTGAAGACCCAGTACTTC.

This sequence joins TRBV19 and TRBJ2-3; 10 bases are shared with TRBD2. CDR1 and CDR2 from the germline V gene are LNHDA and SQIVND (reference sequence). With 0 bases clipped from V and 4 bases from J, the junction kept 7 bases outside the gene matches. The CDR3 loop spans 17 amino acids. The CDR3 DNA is TGTGCCAGTAGTATAGAAGCTCTAGCGGGAGTTCCAGATACGCAGTATTTT. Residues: CASSIEALAGVPDTQYF.

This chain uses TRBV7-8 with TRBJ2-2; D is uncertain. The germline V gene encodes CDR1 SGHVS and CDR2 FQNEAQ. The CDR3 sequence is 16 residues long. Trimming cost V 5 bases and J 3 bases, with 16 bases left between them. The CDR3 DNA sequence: TGTGCCAGCAGCCTTAAGGGCAGGTGGGACACCGGGGAGCTGTTTTTT. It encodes CASSLKGRWDTGELFF.

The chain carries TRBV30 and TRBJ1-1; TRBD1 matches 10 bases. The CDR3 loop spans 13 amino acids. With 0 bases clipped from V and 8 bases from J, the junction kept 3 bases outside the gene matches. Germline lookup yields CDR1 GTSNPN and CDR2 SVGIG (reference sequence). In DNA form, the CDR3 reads TGTGCCTGGAGTGTCCTGGGACAGGGGGAAGCTTTCTTT. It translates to CAWSVLGQGEAFF. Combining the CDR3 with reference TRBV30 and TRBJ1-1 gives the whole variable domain SQTIHQWPATLVQPVGSPLSLECTVEGTSNPNLYWYRQAAGRGLQLLFYSVGIGQISSEVPQNLSASRPQDRQFILSSKKLLLSDSGFYLCAWSVLGQGEAFFGQGTRLTVV.

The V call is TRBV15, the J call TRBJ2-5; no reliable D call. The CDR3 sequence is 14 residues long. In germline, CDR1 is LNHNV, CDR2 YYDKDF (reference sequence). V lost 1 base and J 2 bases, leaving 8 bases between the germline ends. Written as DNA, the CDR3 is TGTGCCACCAGCAGAGGGTACGGACAAGAGACCCAGTACTTC. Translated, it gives CATSRGYGQETQYF.

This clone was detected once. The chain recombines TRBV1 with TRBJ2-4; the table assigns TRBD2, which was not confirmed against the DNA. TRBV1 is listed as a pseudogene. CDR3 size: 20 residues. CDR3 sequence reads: CTSSQGAGGPDAEMKNIQYF. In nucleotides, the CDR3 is TGCACCAGCAGCCAAGGGGCGGGAGGGCCTGATGCAGAGATGAAAAACATTCAGTACTTC.

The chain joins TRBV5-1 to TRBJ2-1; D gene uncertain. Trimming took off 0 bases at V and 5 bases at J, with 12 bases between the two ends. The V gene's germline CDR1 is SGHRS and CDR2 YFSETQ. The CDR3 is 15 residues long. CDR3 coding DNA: TGCGCCAGCAGCTTGGAACCAGGCCGGGACAATGAGCAGTTCTTC. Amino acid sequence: CASSLEPGRDNEQFF.

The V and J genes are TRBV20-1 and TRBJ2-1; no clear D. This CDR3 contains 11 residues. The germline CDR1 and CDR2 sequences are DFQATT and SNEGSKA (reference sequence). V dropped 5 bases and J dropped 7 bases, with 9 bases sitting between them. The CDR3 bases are TGCAGTGCTTCCGACTTAAATGAGCAGTTCTTC. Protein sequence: CSASDLNEQFF.

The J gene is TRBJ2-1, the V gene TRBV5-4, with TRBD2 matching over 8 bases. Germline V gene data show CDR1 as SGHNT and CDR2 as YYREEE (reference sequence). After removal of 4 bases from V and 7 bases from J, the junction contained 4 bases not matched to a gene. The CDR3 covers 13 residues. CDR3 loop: CASSPRLANEQFF. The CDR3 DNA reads TGTGCCAGCAGCCCAAGACTAGCGAATGAGCAGTTCTTC.

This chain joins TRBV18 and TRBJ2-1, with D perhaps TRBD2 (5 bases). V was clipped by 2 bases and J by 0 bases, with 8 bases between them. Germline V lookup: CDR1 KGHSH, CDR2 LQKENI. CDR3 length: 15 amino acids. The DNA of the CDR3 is TGTGCCAGCTCACCATTAGCGTCCTCCTACAATGAGCAGTTCTTC. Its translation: CASSPLASSYNEQFF. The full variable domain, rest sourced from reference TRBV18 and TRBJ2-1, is NAGVMQNPRHLVRRRGQEARLRCSPMKGHSHVYWYRQLPEEGLKFMVYLQKENIIDESGMPKERFSAEFPKEGPSILRIQQVVRGDSAAYFCASSPLASSYNEQFFGPGTRLTVL.

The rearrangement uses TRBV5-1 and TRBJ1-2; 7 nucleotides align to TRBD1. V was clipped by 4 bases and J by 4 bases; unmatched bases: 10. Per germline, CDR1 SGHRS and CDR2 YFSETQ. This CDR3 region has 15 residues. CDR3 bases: TGCGCCAGCAGCGAACTAGGGACAGCAGTCTATGGCTACACCTTC. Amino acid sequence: CASSELGTAVYGYTF. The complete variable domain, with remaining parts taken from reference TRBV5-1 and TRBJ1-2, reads KAGVTQTPRYLIKTRGQQVTLSCSPISGHRSVSWYQQTPGQGLQFLFEYFSETQRNKGNFPGRFSGRQFSNSRSEMNVSTLELGDSALYLCASSELGTAVYGYTFGSGTRLTVV.

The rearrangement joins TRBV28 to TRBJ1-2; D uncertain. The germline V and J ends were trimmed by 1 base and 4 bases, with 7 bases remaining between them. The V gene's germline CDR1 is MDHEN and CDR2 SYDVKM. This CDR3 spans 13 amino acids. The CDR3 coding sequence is TGTGCCAGCAGTTTATCAGCGTTCTATGGCTACACCTTC. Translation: CASSLSAFYGYTF.

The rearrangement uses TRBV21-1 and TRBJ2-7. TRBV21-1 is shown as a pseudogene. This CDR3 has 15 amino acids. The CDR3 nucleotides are TGTGCCAGCACTCCGGGGGCGGTGATCTCCTACGAGCAGTACTTC. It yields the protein CASTPGAVISYEQYF.

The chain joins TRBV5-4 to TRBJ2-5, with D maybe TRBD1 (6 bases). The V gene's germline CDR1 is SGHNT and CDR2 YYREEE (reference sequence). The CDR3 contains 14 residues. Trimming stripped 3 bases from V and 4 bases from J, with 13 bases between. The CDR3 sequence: CASSYRQVGETQYF. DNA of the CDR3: TGTGCCAGCAGCTACCGACAGGTAGGAGAGACCCAGTACTTC.